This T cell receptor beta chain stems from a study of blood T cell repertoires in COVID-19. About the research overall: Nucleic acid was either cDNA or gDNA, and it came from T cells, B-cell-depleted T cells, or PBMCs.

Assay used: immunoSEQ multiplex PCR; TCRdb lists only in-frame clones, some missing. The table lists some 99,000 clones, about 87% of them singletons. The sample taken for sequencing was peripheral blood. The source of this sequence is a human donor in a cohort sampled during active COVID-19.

The CDR3 DNA sequence: TGTGCCAGCAGTTTTAAGCCGATGGGCAATCAGCCCCAGCATTTT. This sequence encodes CASSFKPMGNQPQHF. The rearrangement uses TRBV28 and TRBJ1-5; D not resolved. V was trimmed by 3 bases and J by 2 bases, leaving 11 bases between them. CDR3 size: 15 residues. Per the germline V gene, CDR1 is MDHEN and CDR2 is SYDVKM.